A selection of T cell receptor delta chains follows, all from one sample in a study of delta chains in infants with herpesvirus infections. TCRdb re-called the RT-PCR reads through CATT. The sample includes about 1,400 delta-chain clones, around a third seen only once; the top ten take around 21%. The input for sequencing was peripheral blood, taken at time point 1 of longitudinal follow-up. The receptors derive from a human donor who was a Ugandan infant, either HIV-exposed or HIV-unexposed (not recorded which). Both conserved end residues are part of each CDR3. A D gene is named only where the DNA matches it firmly. Clone size is not always given. Where it is, it says once, few, many or a class for expanded clones.

J | D | V | size | CDR3 | DNA
TRDJ1 | TRDD3 | TRDV1 | NA | CALGEPPTSTGGSYTDKLIF | TGTGCTCTTGGGGAACCTCCTACAAGTACTGGGGGTTCGTACACCGATAAACTCATCTTT
TRDJ2 | TRDD3 | TRDV1 | hyperexpanded | CALGGTLRVELYWGIPPTTAQLFF | TGTGCTCTTGGGGGGACGCTTCGGGTGGAGCTTTACTGGGGGATACCCCCCACGACAGCACAACTCTTCTTT
TRDJ1 | TRDD3 | TRDV1 | medium-sized | CALGVPPLSSNWGILVEYTDKLIF | TGTGCTCTTGGGGTCCCTCCTCTGTCTTCTAACTGGGGGATACTTGTGGAGTACACCGATAAACTCATCTTT
TRDJ3 | TRDD3 | TRDV2 | medium-sized | CACDTRTGGPPSWDTRQMFF | TGTGCCTGTGACACTCGTACTGGGGGCCCTCCCTCCTGGGACACCCGACAGATGTTTTTC
TRDJ3 | TRDD3 | TRDV2 | large | CACDTVLGDSSWDTRQMFF | TGTGCCTGTGACACCGTACTGGGGGATAGCTCCTGGGACACCCGACAGATGTTTTTC
TRDJ1 | TRDD3 | TRDV1 | NA | CALGESFRTGGEIKLIF | TGTGCTCTTGGGGAGTCTTTTCGTACTGGGGGAGAGATTAAACTCATCTTT
TRDJ3 | TRDD3 | TRDV1 | large | CALGERRASHWGLRLISWDTRQMFF | TGTGCTCTTGGGGAACGCAGGGCCTCTCACTGGGGGCTCCGATTAATCTCCTGGGACACCCGACAGATGTTTTTC
TRDJ1 | NA | TRDV1 | medium-sized | CALGEPPSLVLGPLYTDKLIF | TGTGCTCTTGGGGAACCTCCTTCCCTCGTCCTTGGGCCTCTGTACACCGATAAACTCATCTTT
TRDJ1 | TRDD3 | TRDV1 | few | CALGPIKEDTRIHKLIF | TGTGCTCTTGGGCCCATAAAGGAGGATACGCGTATTCATAAACTCATCTTT
TRDJ1 | TRDD3 | TRDV1 | medium-sized | CALGELTPLTGGPVGYTDKLIF | TGTGCTCTTGGGGAACTAACCCCTCTTACTGGGGGACCCGTCGGTTACACCGATAAACTCATCTTT
TRDJ2 | TRDD3 | TRDV1 | medium-sized | CALGEPRPSPFTGGYRTAQLFF | TGTGCTCTTGGGGAACCTCGGCCTTCCCCCTTCACTGGGGGATACAGGACAGCACAACTCTTCTTT
TRDJ1 | TRDD3 | TRDV1 | few | CALGDPSVLGHTDKLIF | TGTGCTCTTGGGGATCCCTCAGTACTGGGGCACACCGATAAACTCATCTTT
TRDJ1 | TRDD3 | TRDV2 | large | CACDNGGYKASDKLIF | TGTGCCTGTGACAACGGGGGATACAAGGCCTCCGATAAACTCATCTTT
TRDJ2 | TRDD2 | TRDV1 | few | CALGERSLPTSLGGMTAQLFF | TGTGCTCTTGGGGAACGATCCCTTCCTACTTCGCTGGGGGGGATGACAGCACAACTCTTCTTT
TRDJ1 | TRDD3 | TRDV1 | NA | CALGEPGEGYPDKLIF | TGTGCTCTTGGGGAACCAGGGGAGGGATACCCCGATAAACTCATCTTT
TRDJ1 | TRDD3 | TRDV2 | medium-sized | CACAPHWGKQFTDKLIF | TGTGCCTGTGCCCCGCACTGGGGGAAACAGTTTACCGATAAACTCATCTTT
TRDJ1 | TRDD2 | TRDV1 | few | CALGEPTSYRRNTRDKLIF | TGTGCTCTTGGGGAACCAACTTCCTACAGGAGGAATACTCGGGATAAACTCATCTTT
TRDJ1 | TRDD3 | TRDV1 | large | CALDPLQFYWGIGYTDKLIF | TGTGCTCTTGACCCTCTACAATTTTACTGGGGGATAGGGTACACCGATAAACTCATCTTT
TRDJ1 | TRDD3 | TRAV23/DV6 | NA | CAVRRGVGDTNTDKLIF | TGTGCTGTGAGGCGGGGGGTGGGGGATACGAACACCGATAAACTCATCTTT
TRDJ2 | TRDD3 | TRDV3 | few | CATPTGGYAKIMTAQLFF | TGTGCCACCCCTACTGGGGGATACGCGAAAATCATGACAGCACAACTCTTCTTT
TRDJ1 | TRDD3 | TRDV2 | NA | CACDAELGDTLYTDKLIF | TGTGCCTGTGATGCGGAACTGGGGGATACCCTTTACACCGATAAACTCATCTTT
TRDJ2 | NA | TRDV1 | medium-sized | CALGESLLRRDSTAQLFF | TGTGCTCTTGGGGAGAGCCTACTACGTCGGGATTCAACAGCACAACTCTTCTTT
TRDJ1 | NA | TRDV1 | large | CALGDPFPYTDKLIF | TGTGCTCTTGGGGACCCTTTTCCGTACACCGATAAACTCATCTTT
TRDJ1 | TRDD3 | TRDV1 | NA | CALGELGSRGIVKGYTDKLIF | TGTGCTCTTGGGGAACTGGGGAGTCGGGGGATAGTTAAAGGGTACACCGATAAACTCATCTTT
TRDJ1 | TRDD3 | TRDV1 | NA | CALGDLGAPSYWGITGYTDKLIF | TGTGCTCTTGGGGACCTAGGAGCCCCTTCCTACTGGGGGATAACGGGGTACACCGATAAACTCATCTTT
TRDJ1 | NA | TRDV1 | large | CALGMPRISYTDKLIF | TGTGCTCTTGGGATGCCTAGGATATCGTACACCGATAAACTCATCTTT
TRDJ2 | NA | TRDV2 | NA | CARDTVGGMTAQLFF | TGTGCCCGTGACACGGTCGGGGGGATGACAGCACAACTCTTCTTT
TRDJ1 | NA | TRDV1 | large | CALGELELPGVPYTDKLIF | TGTGCTCTTGGGGAACTAGAACTCCCGGGGGTCCCGTACACCGATAAACTCATCTTT
TRDJ1 | TRDD3 | TRDV1 | medium-sized | CALGELSGYALYTDKLIF | TGTGCTCTTGGGGAACTAAGCGGATACGCCCTGTACACCGATAAACTCATCTTT
TRDJ2 | TRDD3 | TRAV29/DV5 | few | CAAGTYCGGLRTAQLFF | TGTGCAGCGGGGACCTACTGTGGGGGACTACGGACAGCACAACTCTTCTTT
TRDJ1 | TRDD3 | TRDV3 | hyperexpanded | CASDYWGLYTDKLIF | TGTGCCTCCGATTACTGGGGGTTGTACACCGATAAACTCATCTTT
TRDJ1 | TRDD3 | TRDV1 | large | CALGEKILWGFLYTDKLIF | TGTGCTCTTGGGGAAAAGATCCTCTGGGGGTTCTTATACACCGATAAACTCATCTTT
TRDJ3 | TRDD3 | TRDV1 | NA | CALGERRLRLGAEVSWDTRQMFF | TGTGCTCTTGGGGAACGACGTCTACGACTGGGGGCAGAAGTCTCCTGGGACACCCGACAGATGTTTTTC
TRDJ1 | NA | TRDV1 | medium-sized | CALGELGVGVWGDKLIF | TGTGCTCTTGGGGAACTAGGCGTAGGGGTCTGGGGCGATAAACTCATCTTT
TRDJ1 | NA | TRDV1 | once | CALGGFGFLQNWGLPPGSDKLIF | TGTGCTCTTGGGGGCTTTGGTTTCCTACAGAACTGGGGACTCCCCCCCGGGTCCGATAAACTCATCTTT
TRDJ1 | NA | TRAV38-2/DV8 | large | CAYRRRAGGNTDKLIF | TGTGCTTATAGGAGGAGGGCCGGGGGGAACACCGATAAACTCATCTTT
TRDJ1 | TRDD3 | TRDV1 | medium-sized | CALGVRSDWGTYTDKLIF | TGTGCTCTTGGGGTCCGTTCCGACTGGGGGACGTACACCGATAAACTCATCTTT
TRDJ2 | TRDD3 | TRDV1 | medium-sized | CALQYSALGDLIKLALTAQLFF | TGTGCTCTCCAATATTCTGCTCTGGGGGATCTGATCAAACTCGCTTTGACAGCACAACTCTTCTTT
TRDJ1 | TRDD3 | TRDV1 | large | CALGDPISPLTGGYVYGTDKLIF | TGTGCTCTTGGGGACCCGATATCCCCTTTAACTGGGGGATACGTCTACGGCACCGATAAACTCATCTTT
TRDJ1 | TRDD3 | TRDV1 | NA | CALGEGFLRGDTTDKLIF | TGTGCTCTTGGGGAAGGTTTCCTACGGGGGGATACAACCGATAAACTCATCTTT
TRDJ1 | TRDD3 | TRDV1 | large | CALGEPGPLLPGGYTDKLIF | TGTGCTCTTGGGGAACCCGGCCCATTACTTCCTGGGGGATACACCGATAAACTCATCTTT
TRDJ1 | TRDD3 | TRDV1 | few | CALGQPSGTGGYRRAPEMGKLIF | TGTGCTCTTGGGCAACCTAGCGGTACTGGGGGATACAGAAGGGCCCCAGAGATGGGTAAACTCATCTTT
TRDJ3 | NA | TRDV1 | large | CALGGTNRDCAPTSWDTRQMFF | TGTGCTCTTGGGGGTACTAATCGGGACTGTGCTCCAACCTCCTGGGACACCCGACAGATGTTTTTC
TRDJ1 | NA | TRDV1 | medium-sized | CALGANARNWYTDKLIF | TGTGCTCTTGGGGCGAACGCGAGGAACTGGTACACCGATAAACTCATCTTT
TRDJ1 | NA | TRDV1 | medium-sized | CALGERGLDKLIF | TGTGCTCTTGGGGAACGGGGGCTAGATAAACTCATCTTT
TRDJ1 | TRDD3 | TRDV3 | NA | CASSYRTGGYGTNKLIF | TGTGCCAGTTCCTACCGTACTGGGGGATACGGGACCAATAAACTCATCTTT